The subject of this entry is one T cell receptor (beta chain). Its antigen remains undetermined. Base-call qualities are not available, and no considerably larger clone is one nucleotide away. These data come from a study of T-cell reconstitution after alpha-beta-depleted transplantation in children (dated by TCRdb to the mid-2010s). About the full investigation: Using TCR repertoire profiling, the study followed T-cell immune reconstitution in a quantitative way in children after TCRalphabeta/CD19-depleted allogeneic hematopoietic cell transplantation.

Libraries came from PCR. Data came from an Illumina HiSeq 2500. Molecular barcoding was employed in the preparation of TCR libraries, with unique molecular identifiers being used to normalize TCRbeta repertoire quantification. The public reads were quality trimmed at Q25 with fastp and then assembled into clones with MiXCR by TCRdb, keeping productive beta chains. Under each unique CDR3 protein, matching rows form one entry showing the most common genes and DNA. The sample table shows more than 150,000 distinct CDR3 sequences, and roughly 14% are seen once. The ten largest make up over 10% of the sample. For CDR1 and CDR2, the germline V gene lists SGHVS and FQNEAQ. Including the terminal cysteine and phenylalanine, the CDR3 comprises 14 residues. The only DNA kept is the CDR3, 42 bases in frame from the first base. Trimming leaves V shorter by 4 bases and J shorter by 7 bases, with the junction holding 8 bases beyond the gene matches.

The TCR was taken from a human donor who donated a stem cell graft to a child with acute lymphoblastic leukemia. The rearranged segments are TRBV7-8 and TRBJ2-5; 8 central nucleotides agree with TRBD1. The input for sequencing was PBMCs from the stem cell graft donor, taken from the stem cell graft. The DNA reads as follows: TGTGCCAGCAGCTCACAGGGGGTCCCGGGGACCCAGTACTTC. The resulting protein is CASSSQGVPGTQYF.